This TCR beta chain appears in the sequencing data of a study of cytomegalovirus exposure and HLA in healthy donors. Notes on the study in general: Usually a TCR sequence was rare, but some public TCRs were found in many donors. Both high specificity and high sensitivity reportedly marked the classifier's diagnosis of cytomegalovirus status. The study designated 150 or so TCR beta chains cytomegalovirus-associated. In vitro assays verified that three CMV-associated chains recognized CMV antigens specifically.

Assay: immunoSEQ multiplex PCR; the TCRdb copy retains only in-frame clones and omits some. The table lists around 120,000 clones, 70% to 90% of them singletons. Per the germline V gene, CDR1 is LGHNT and CDR2 is FRNRAP. V shed 7 bases and J shed 1 base, with 16 bases lying between them. The CDR3 loop spans 15 amino acids. About this clone: Antigen unknown.

The TCR was taken from a young man in good health and CMV-seronegative. The material sequenced was PBMCs. The chain joins TRBV12-5 to TRBJ1-1; D remains unclear. CDR3 in DNA: TGTGCTAGTGCTCTGACCGTGAGCGGGAACACTGAAGCTTTCTTT. It codes for CASALTVSGNTEAFF.